The 8 T cell receptor beta chains in this list originate from one sample, sequenced in a study of CD8 T cells in ankylosing spondylitis. Points from the study as a whole: Seemingly distinctive of ankylosing spondylitis blood was a TCR beta motif formed by eight highly homologous variants.

For these TCRs, the target antigens are not known. TCRdb recomputed calls from the 5' RACE reads with MiXCR, one row per CDR3 protein. The sample yields 350,000 to 550,000 distinct CDR3 sequences, more than 25% seen once. The specimen sequenced was blood, either unsorted or a sorted T cell fraction (not recorded which). Receptor source: a male donor with ankylosing spondylitis.

This clonotype was seen a few times. The chain uses TRBV14 and TRBJ2-7; possibly TRBD1 for D (7 bases). Germline-derived CDR1 and CDR2 are SGHDN and FVKESK. V lost 4 bases and J lost 3, with 13 bases in between. The length of the CDR3 is 14 residues. In DNA, the CDR3 is TGTGCCAGCAGCCGCGGGACAGACAACTACGAGCAGTACTTC. Its translation is CASSRGTDNYEQYF. The full variable domain, with the rest looked up from reference TRBV14 and TRBJ2-7, is EAGVTQFPSHSVIEKGQTVTLRCDPISGHDNLYWYRRVMGKEIKFLLHFVKESKQDESGMPNNRFLAERTGGTYSTLKVQPAELEDSGVYFCASSRGTDNYEQYFGPGTRLTVT.

This clonotype was found a few times. The V call is TRBV12-3 or TRBV12-4, the J call TRBJ1-5; 7 bases are shared with TRBD1. CDR3 length equals 14 residues. Germline trimming cut 5 bases from V and 6 bases from J; bases unmatched to any gene: 7. CDR3 residues: CASSPRGQGQPQHF. DNA of the CDR3: TGTGCCAGCAGTCCTAGGGGGCAGGGTCAGCCCCAGCATTTT.

This sequence joins TRBV12-3 or TRBV12-4 and TRBJ2-7, with 7 bases that match TRBD1. The ends lost 5 bases at V and 4 bases at J; junction bases unmatched: 11. The CDR3 length is 15 residues. CDR3 in amino acids: CASSLTGKGIYEQYF. CDR3 nucleotide sequence: TGTGCCAGCAGTCTGACAGGGAAGGGGATATACGAGCAGTACTTC.

In this sample, this clonotype turned up a few times. The chain employs TRBV20-1 and TRBJ1-1; TRBD1 aligns across 7 bases. Per the germline V gene, CDR1 is DFQATT and CDR2 is SNEGSKA (reference sequence). CDR3 length: 13 amino acids. With V trimmed by 5 bases and J by 3 bases, 6 bases remained unmatched. CDR3 sequence: CSAGTGEDTEAFF. CDR3 in DNA: TGCAGTGCTGGTACAGGGGAAGACACTGAAGCTTTCTTT.

This clonotype was counted only a few times. The chain recombines TRBV7-6 with TRBJ2-1; D might be TRBD2 (5 bases). The length of the CDR3 is 16 residues. The germline gives CDR1 SGHVS, CDR2 FNYEAQ. Trimming removed 1 base from V and 7 bases from J, with 17 bases in between. The CDR3 DNA follows: TGTGCCAGCAGCTTAGGGTCGGGAACAGCAAGAAATGAGCAGTTCTTC. This gives the protein CASSLGSGTARNEQFF. The full variable domain, in which reference TRBV7-6 and TRBJ2-1 provide the parts outside the CDR3, is GAGVSQSPRYKVTKRGQDVALRCDPISGHVSLYWYRQALGQGPEFLTYFNYEAQQDKSGLPNDRFSAERPEGSISTLTIQRTEQRDSAMYRCASSLGSGTARNEQFFGPGTRLTVL.

The chain is built from TRBV18 and TRBJ1-5; D is ambiguous. Deletions cut 3 bases from V and 4 bases from J, with 7 bases between. CDR1 is KGHSH and CDR2 is LQKENI in the germline V gene. The CDR3 sequence is 13 residues long. The chain's CDR3 is CASSPDWNQPQHF. Written as DNA, the CDR3 is TGTGCCAGCTCACCGGACTGGAATCAGCCCCAGCATTTT. Supplemented by reference TRBV18 and TRBJ1-5, the full variable domain reads NAGVMQNPRHLVRRRGQEARLRCSPMKGHSHVYWYRQLPEEGLKFMVYLQKENIIDESGMPKERFSAEFPKEGPSILRIQQVVRGDSAAYFCASSPDWNQPQHFGDGTRLSIL.

V and J are TRBV5-5 and TRBJ2-7, with 7 bases identical to TRBD1. CDR1 and CDR2 from the germline V gene are SGHKS and YYEKEE (reference sequence). The CDR3 runs 15 residues. Trimming took 2 bases from V and 0 from J; bases not matched to a gene: 5. For the CDR3, the DNA is TGTGCCAGCAGCTTCGAACAGGGGAGCTCCTACGAGCAGTACTTC. Amino acids: CASSFEQGSSYEQYF.

J is TRBJ2-2 and V is TRBV24-1; TRBD1 agrees at 8 bases. The J segment lost 6 bases and the V segment lost 4 bases, leaving 3 bases of the junction unmatched. The CDR3 runs 14 residues. Per germline, CDR1 KGHDR and CDR2 SFDVKD. The CDR3 nucleotides are TGTGCCACCAGTGACCAGACAGGGGCCGGGGAGCTGTTTTTT. Protein product: CATSDQTGAGELFF.